The 4 T cell receptor beta chains below all came from one sample that was sequenced in a study of cytomegalovirus exposure and HLA in healthy donors. A multiplex PCR was run with 60 Vbeta primers and 13 Jbeta primers. Sequencing used immunoSEQ multiplex PCR; TCRdb keeps in-frame clones, though not all of them. In the table there are under 110,000 clones, under 85% of which are singletons. Sequencing was done on a sample of PBMCs. Every receptor here comes from a woman between 40 and 55 years old in good health and CMV-seronegative.

The J gene is TRBJ1-1, the V gene TRBV28, with 7 bases lining up with TRBD1. With 5 bases clipped from V and 11 bases from J, the junction kept 14 bases outside the gene matches. CDR1 and CDR2 from the germline V gene are MDHEN and SYDVKM. The CDR3 extends over 14 amino acids. The CDR3 here is CASSPRGQDFRAFF. The CDR3 region has the DNA TGTGCCAGCAGTCCCCGCGGACAGGATTTCAGGGCTTTCTTT.

Note on this clone: At one of its ends the junction is not consistent with the germline gene, which may arise from a read error. V is TRBV27 and J is TRBJ2-1; tentatively, D is TRBD1 (7 bases). CDR3 length: 11 residues. Germline CDR1 and CDR2: MNHEY and SMNVEV (reference sequence). CDR3 in amino acids: CASSYAGQSVF. The CDR3 nucleotides are TGTGCCAGCAGTTATGCGGGACAGTCGGTCTTC.

This clone has just a few counts. V is TRBV18 and J is TRBJ1-2, with D unresolved. Per germline, CDR1 KGHSH and CDR2 LQKENI. V lost 6 bases, J lost 2 bases, and 10 bases lay in between. The CDR3 runs 13 residues. CDR3 residues: CASSEDKNYGYTF. CDR3 DNA: TGTGCCAGCTCCGAAGACAAAAACTATGGCTACACCTTC.

V gene TRBV5-8 combines with J gene TRBJ2-1; D unresolved. Trimming left V 5 bases short and J 13 bases short, with 10 bases between. CDR1 is SGHTS, CDR2 YDEGEE, per germline. This CDR3 contains 10 residues. The CDR3 bases are TGTGCCAGCAGGAGCAAGTCCCAGTTCTTC. Translating it yields CASRSKSQFF.